These T cell receptor beta chains were read from a single sample in a study of blood T cell repertoires in COVID-19. The protocol was immunoSEQ multiplex PCR, while the TCRdb copy is restricted to in-frame clones and leaves out a portion. The table has approximately 220,000 clones, more than 80% seen once. The specimen sequenced was PBMCs or T cells enriched from blood (not recorded which). The source is a woman aged 40-49 years with acute COVID-19. Each CDR3 is given with its conserved first and last residue. D genes are given only for firm matches. Not all rows give a size; the values are once, few, many and, for expanded clones, a class.

TRBJ2-1 | TRBV10-1 | once | 17 | TRBD1 | TGCGCCAGCAGTGTTAGCCCAGACAGGGCTTCCTACAATGAGCAGTTCTTC | CASSVSPDRASYNEQFF
TRBJ1-2 | TRBV9 | - | 16 | - | TGTGCCAGCAGCGTAGGGCAGGGCAAGAGTATATATGGCTACACCTTC | CASSVGQGKSIYGYTF
TRBJ1-2 | TRBV27 | - | 12 | - | TGTGCCAGCAGTTTTCGGGGCTATGGCTACACCTTC | CASSFRGYGYTF
TRBJ1-1 | TRBV5-4 | - | 15 | TRBD1 | TGTGCCAGCAGCCGAGACAGGGGCCTTAACACTGAAGCTTTCTTT | CASSRDRGLNTEAFF
TRBJ2-7 | TRBV2 | - | 17 | - | TGTGCCAGCAGTGAGCCAAGCCTATTGGGCTTGCCCTACGAGCAGTACTTC | CASSEPSLLGLPYEQYF
TRBJ2-1 | TRBV29-1 | - | 15 | TRBD2 | TGCAGCGTTGAGGGACTAGCGGCCCCTCGTAATGAGCAGTTCTTC | CSVEGLAAPRNEQFF
TRBJ1-5 | TRBV21-1 | - | 18 | - | TGTGCCAGCAGCAATAGATGGGACAGAACGCCCTGTTATCAGCCCCAGCATTTT | CASSNRWDRTPCYQPQHF
TRBJ2-7 | TRBV6-2/TRBV6-3 | - | 15 | TRBD1 | TGTGCCAGCAGTTCACCGGGACAGGTCGGCTACGAGCAGTACTTC | CASSSPGQVGYEQYF
TRBJ1-1 | TRBV14 | - | 14 | TRBD1 | TGTGCCAGCAGCCCCAGACAGGGGTTCACTGAAGCTTTCTTT | CASSPRQGFTEAFF
TRBJ2-2 | TRBV7-8 | once | 20 | TRBD2 | TGTGCCAGCAGCGTATGGCCCGAGACTAGCGGGGGGGCTCAAACCGGGGAGCTGTTTTTT | CASSVWPETSGGAQTGELFF
TRBJ1-2 | TRBV5-4 | - | 16 | TRBD1 | TGTGCCAGCAGCCCAGCGGACAGGAGGGGAGACTATGGCTACACCTTC | CASSPADRRGDYGYTF
TRBJ2-7 | TRBV7-3 | - | 14 | TRBD1 | TGTGCCAGCAGCTTAAAAGGGGGCATGTACGAGCAGTACTTC | CASSLKGGMYEQYF
TRBJ1-5 | TRBV10-3 | once | 14 | - | TGTGCCATCAGTGAGAGTGGCAGCAATCAGCCCCAGCATTTT | CAISESGSNQPQHF
TRBJ1-5 | TRBV6-5 | - | 14 | TRBD1 | TGTGCCAGCAGAGGACAGGGGCCTTATCAGCCCCAGCATTTT | CASRGQGPYQPQHF
TRBJ1-5 | TRBV27 | - | 14 | TRBD1 | TGTGCCAGCAGACCGGGACAGGGAATACAGCCCCAGCATTTT | CASRPGQGIQPQHF
TRBJ1-1 | TRBV29-1 | few | 12 | - | TGCAGCGTCGGTAACGGGGGGCGAGAAGCTTTCTTT | CSVGNGGREAFF
TRBJ2-2 | TRBV18 | - | 15 | - | TGTGCCAGCTCGCCTGGGCAAACGGACACCGGGGAGCTGTTTTTT | CASSPGQTDTGELFF
TRBJ1-1 | TRBV19 | - | 14 | - | TGTGCCAGTAGTATATCGGGGGGGGTTACTGAAGCTTTCTTT | CASSISGGVTEAFF
TRBJ2-1 | TRBV13 | - | 13 | TRBD2 | TGTGCCAGCAGCTCCGGGACTAATGGTGAGCAGTTCTTC | CASSSGTNGEQFF
TRBJ1-6 | TRBV19 | - | 16 | TRBD1 | TGTGCCAGTAGTCCGTCCGGGACAGTCTATAATTCACCCCTCCACTTT | CASSPSGTVYNSPLHF
TRBJ1-1 | TRBV7-9 | - | 17 | - | TGTGCCAGCAGCTTAGGGACGGGATTACTCATGAACACTGAAGCTTTCTTT | CASSLGTGLLMNTEAFF
TRBJ1-2 | TRBV28 | - | 13 | TRBD1 | TGTGCCAGCAGTTTATACAGGGGGCATGGCTACACCTTC | CASSLYRGHGYTF
TRBJ2-7 | TRBV5-1 | - | 14 | TRBD1 | TGCGCCAGCAGCTTGGGGACAGGGGTCCACGAGCAGTACTTC | CASSLGTGVHEQYF
TRBJ1-2 | TRBV15 | - | 14 | - | TGTGCCACCAGCAAGGCCAGGGAGGCCTATGGCTACACCTTC | CATSKAREAYGYTF
TRBJ1-3 | TRBV30 | - | 16 | - | TGTGCCTGGAGTGGGAGCCAGGGTTACTCTGGAAACACCATATATTTT | CAWSGSQGYSGNTIYF
TRBJ2-1 | TRBV11-3 | once | 14 | - | TGTGCCAGCAGCTCCGGCCACAGCTTAAATGAGCAGTTCTTC | CASSSGHSLNEQFF
TRBJ1-5 | TRBV2 | - | 16 | - | TGTGCCAGCAGTTCTACCCTCGGGGGGATGGATCAGCCCCAGCATTTT | CASSSTLGGMDQPQHF
TRBJ1-5 | TRBV18 | - | 15 | - | TGTGCCAGCTCACTAGGGGCGGGGGCGCATCAGCCCCAGCATTTT | CASSLGAGAHQPQHF
TRBJ2-1 | TRBV3-1/TRBV3-2 | once | 14 | - | TGTGCCAGCAGCCATCGACGGGGGATATATGAGCAGTTCTTC | CASSHRRGIYEQFF
TRBJ1-2 | TRBV5-5 | - | 17 | TRBD1 | TGTGCCAGCAGCCCTAGACAGGGGTCATCCTCTAACTATGGCTACACCTTC | CASSPRQGSSSNYGYTF
TRBJ1-5 | TRBV3-1/TRBV3-2 | - | 12 | TRBD1 | TGTGCCAGCAGCCCTCGACAGGGGAAAAAACATTTT | CASSPRQGKKHF
TRBJ1-1 | TRBV6-5 | - | 13 | - | TGTGCCAGCAGAAGGGGGGGAGGCTCTGAAGCTTTCTTT | CASRRGGGSEAFF
TRBJ2-1 | TRBV10-3 | once | 14 | TRBD2 | TGTGCCATCAGCTCGACTAGCGGGGGTAATGAGCAGTTCTTC | CAISSTSGGNEQFF
TRBJ2-7 | TRBV7-2 | - | 14 | TRBD2 | TGTGCCAGCAGCAATAGCGGGGGGGCTTACGAGCAGTACTTC | CASSNSGGAYEQYF
TRBJ1-1 | TRBV5-6 | - | 16 | TRBD1 | TGTGCCAGCAGCTCGGGGACAGGGAGATTTAACACTGAAGCTTTCTTT | CASSSGTGRFNTEAFF
TRBJ1-2 | TRBV2 | - | 15 | - | TGTGCCAGCCGGGATATTGTCCTTGACAACGGTGGCTACACCTTC | CASRDIVLDNGGYTF
TRBJ2-3 | TRBV27 | - | 16 | TRBD1 | TGTGCCAGCAGTTCGGACAGGGGGGGGAGCACAGATACGCAGTATTTT | CASSSDRGGSTDTQYF
TRBJ1-1 | TRBV6-5 | few | 15 | - | TGTGCCAGCAGTTACTCGCGGGGATTGAACACTGAAGCTTTCTTT | CASSYSRGLNTEAFF
TRBJ1-5 | TRBV2 | - | 15 | - | TGTGCCAGCAGGGACAGAGCCTCGACGGGTCAGCCCCAGCATTTT | CASRDRASTGQPQHF
TRBJ1-2 | TRBV4-2 | few | 15 | TRBD1 | TGTGCCAGCAGCCAAGAAGGTTTACAGGGGGCGGGCTACACCTTC | CASSQEGLQGAGYTF
TRBJ1-1 | TRBV7-2 | - | 13 | TRBD1 | TGTGCCAGCAGCTTTACAGGGGGCACTGAAGCTTTCTTT | CASSFTGGTEAFF
TRBJ1-2 | TRBV2 | - | 14 | - | TGTGCCAGCAGTGAGCCGGGGGAAGGCTATGGCTACACCTTC | CASSEPGEGYGYTF
TRBJ2-2 | TRBV5-1 | - | 16 | - | TGCGCCAGCAGCAGGGGGGACAGTGGGAACACCGGGGAGCTGTTTTTT | CASSRGDSGNTGELFF
TRBJ2-2 | TRBV5-4 | - | 18 | TRBD2 | TGTGCCAGCAGTCCCGGGACTAGTCCGCGCCGAGGCACCGGGGAGCTGTTTTTT | CASSPGTSPRRGTGELFF
TRBJ2-1 | TRBV4-1 | - | 13 | - | TGCGCCAGCAGCCTCGTCCTCTACAATGAGCAGTTCTTC | CASSLVLYNEQFF
TRBJ2-3 | TRBV2 | - | 16 | TRBD1 | TGTGCCAGCCTATCCCAGGGACAGGGATGGACAGATACGCAGTATTTT | CASLSQGQGWTDTQYF
TRBJ1-4 | TRBV2 | - | 14 | - | TGTGCCAGCAAGCCAGGGCAGATTAATGAAAAACTGTTTTTT | CASKPGQINEKLFF
TRBJ1-5 | TRBV19 | - | 16 | - | TGTGCCAGTAGTATAGAGGGCCAGGGAAGCAATCAGCCCCAGCATTTT | CASSIEGQGSNQPQHF